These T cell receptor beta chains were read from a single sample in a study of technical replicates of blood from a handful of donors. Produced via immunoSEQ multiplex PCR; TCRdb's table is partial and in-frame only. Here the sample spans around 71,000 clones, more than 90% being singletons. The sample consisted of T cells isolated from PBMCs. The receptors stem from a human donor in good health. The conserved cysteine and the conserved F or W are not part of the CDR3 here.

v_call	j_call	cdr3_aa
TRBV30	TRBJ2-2	AWSVLGGELF
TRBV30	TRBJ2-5	AWTSDATSGVMAQY
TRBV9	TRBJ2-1	ASSVVADNEQF
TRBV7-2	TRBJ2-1	ASSLVRRTVIHNEQF
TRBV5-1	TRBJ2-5	ASSLSSGRSETQY
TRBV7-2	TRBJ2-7	ASSLRAGGVYEQY
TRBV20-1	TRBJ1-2	SALREAGYT
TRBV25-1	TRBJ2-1	ASSEYRLAGEQF
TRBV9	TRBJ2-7	ASSVGDSYEQY
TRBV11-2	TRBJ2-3	ASSSPLSRSTTDTQY
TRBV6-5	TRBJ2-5	ASMGLGSNQETQY
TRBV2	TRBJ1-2	ASSEIRSRGGYT
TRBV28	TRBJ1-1	ASTLRGRDPEAF
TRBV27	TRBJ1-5	ASSALTGAQPQH
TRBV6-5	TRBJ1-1	ASSYGDRDDDTEAF
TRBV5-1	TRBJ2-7	ASSFTSGNYEQY
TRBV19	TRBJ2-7	ATIGQGGKEQY
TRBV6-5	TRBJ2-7	ASSYFTGAHEQY
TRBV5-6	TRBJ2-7	ASSSGTEFYEQY